This T cell receptor beta chain was obtained from a study of T cell responses to AZD1222 COVID-19 vaccine. Overall study findings and caveats: Sampling captured repertoires only after the peak T cell response. Reports say nearly half of spike-specific TCRs go after unmutated variant regions. Most donors were white British and more were female, and clonal diversity was possibly underestimated.

Pooling covered second doses at about 4 or about 12 weeks. Profiling relied on immunoSEQ multiplex PCR, and the TCRdb table lists in-frame clones only, not all of them. The sample records some 130,000 clones, just under 95% being singletons. Germline V gives CDR1 MDHEN, CDR2 SYDVKM. Trimming stripped 6 bases from V and 4 bases from J, with 15 bases between. This CDR3 is 14 amino acids long. As for this clone: Antigen specificity is unknown.

The clonotype comes from an adult who received the AZD1222 COVID-19 vaccine. Here the sequenced sample was peripheral blood, taken 28 days after the second AZD1222 dose. V usage is TRBV28 and J usage is TRBJ1-1; weak D call: TRBD1 (5 bases). The CDR3 is CASSGGPRLTEAFF. The CDR3 DNA reads as TGTGCCAGCAGCGGGGGACCCCGGCTCACTGAAGCTTTCTTT.